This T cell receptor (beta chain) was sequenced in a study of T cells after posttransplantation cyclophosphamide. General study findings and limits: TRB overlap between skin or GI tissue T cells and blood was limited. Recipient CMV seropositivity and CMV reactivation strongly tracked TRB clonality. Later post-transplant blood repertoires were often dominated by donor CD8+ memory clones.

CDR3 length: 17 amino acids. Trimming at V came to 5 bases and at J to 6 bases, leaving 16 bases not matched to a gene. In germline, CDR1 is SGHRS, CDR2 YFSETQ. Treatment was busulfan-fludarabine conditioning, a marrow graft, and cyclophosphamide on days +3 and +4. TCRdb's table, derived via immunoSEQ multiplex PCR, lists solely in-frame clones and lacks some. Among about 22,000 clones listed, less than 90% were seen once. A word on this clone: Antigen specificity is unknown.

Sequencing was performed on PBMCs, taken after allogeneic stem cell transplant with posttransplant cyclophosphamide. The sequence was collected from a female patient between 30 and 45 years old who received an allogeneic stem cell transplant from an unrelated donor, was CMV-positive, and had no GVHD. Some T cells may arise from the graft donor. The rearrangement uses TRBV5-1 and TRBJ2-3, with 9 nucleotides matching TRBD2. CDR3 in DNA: TGCGCCAGCAGACGCCAAGCCGGGGCGGGGGGGCAGGATACGCAGTATTTT. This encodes CASRRQAGAGGQDTQYF.